The entry that follows covers one T cell receptor beta chain sequence. The antigen remains unidentified. PCR primers comprised 60 Vbeta and 13 Jbeta primers. TCRdb keeps only in-frame clones here, not all; method: immunoSEQ multiplex PCR. The table lists 70,000 to 75,000 clones, around 72% of them singletons, with roughly 12% in the top ten. The sample originates from a study of cytomegalovirus exposure and HLA in healthy donors. Whole-study results and caveats: The authors confirmed in vitro that three CMV-associated chains were specific for CMV antigens. Researchers reported in a later analysis that a missense DCLRE1C variant was tied to TCR beta V- and J-gene trimming. It was only CMV serostatus that was available as immune exposure information. Whilst most TCR sequences proved rare, a subset of public TCRs occurred across many donors.

This clonotype was sampled from a woman aged 40 to 50 in good health and CMV-seropositive. The sequencing sample was made of PBMCs.

CDR3 sequence (DNA): TGTGCCAGCAGCGACTCGGCCGGGGGGTCCCTCTACGAGCAGTACTTC. This encodes CASSDSAGGSLYEQYF. The chain is built from TRBV9 and TRBJ2-7, with 7 bases matching TRBD2. CDR3 size: 16 residues. The germline V gene has CDR1 SGDLS and CDR2 YYNGEE. J lost 3 bases, V lost 3 bases, and 12 bases had no gene match.